This TCR beta chain was recorded in a study of blood T cell repertoires in COVID-19. As for the study in general: Sample material is recorded as cDNA or gDNA derived from T cells, B-cell-depleted T cells, or PBMCs.

With 2 bases clipped from V and 0 bases from J, the junction kept 8 bases outside the gene matches. Per germline, CDR1 SGHRS and CDR2 YFSETQ. The CDR3 has 17 residues. This clone was seen just once. Clones were sequenced by immunoSEQ multiplex PCR, and TCRdb holds only the in-frame ones, with some missing. The table shows about 58,000 clones, with approximately 81% occurring only once. The V and J genes are TRBV5-1 and TRBJ2-5, with TRBD1 matching over 9 bases. Sequencing was performed on peripheral blood. The receptor was isolated from a man aged 40-49 years with active COVID-19. CDR3 bases: TGCGCCAGCAGCTTTGACTGGGACAGGGAAGACCAAGAGACCCAGTACTTC. Translating gives CASSFDWDREDQETQYF.